Following are 8 T cell receptor beta chains from one sample sequenced in a study of control samples from healthy donors and cancer patients. Profiling relied on immunoSEQ multiplex PCR, and the TCRdb table lists in-frame clones only, not all of them. Among about 160,000 clones listed, approximately 96% were seen once. The sample comprised blood. Receptor source: a woman under 40 in good health.

The rearrangement uses TRBV25-1 and TRBJ2-1; D remains unclear. The CDR3 is made up of 13 amino acids. V was clipped by 2 bases and J by 7 bases, with 9 bases between them. Germline loops: CDR1 MGHDK, CDR2 SYGVNS. The chain's CDR3 is CASSEKTRNEQFF. The CDR3 region has the DNA TGTGCCAGCAGTGAAAAAACCCGGAATGAGCAGTTCTTC.

This rearrangement joins TRBV12-3 or TRBV12-4 to TRBJ1-1, with D tentatively TRBD1 (5 bases). Trimming cost V 10 bases and J 3 bases, with 15 bases left between them. CDR3 size: 13 residues. The CDR3 DNA sequence: TGTGCCAACCCCGGGGGACGGTACACTGAAGCTTTCTTT. Translation gives CANPGGRYTEAFF.

This chain uses TRBV6-5 with TRBJ2-3, with 12 bases fitting TRBD2. The ends lost 6 bases at V and 0 bases at J; junction bases unmatched: 1. From germline, CDR1 is MNHEY and CDR2 SVGAGI. This CDR3 has 15 residues. CDR3 coding DNA: TGTGCCAGCAGGGGGACTAGCGGGAGCACAGATACGCAGTATTTT. It codes for CASRGTSGSTDTQYF.

This sequence joins TRBV28 and TRBJ1-6; D remains ambiguous. The CDR3 loop spans 14 amino acids. Germline CDR1 is MDHEN and CDR2 is SYDVKM. The V and J ends lost 5 bases and 6 bases respectively, with 11 bases between them. CDR3 nucleotide sequence: TGTGCCAGCAGTCCGCGGGGAGGTAATTCACCCCTCCACTTT. Encoded protein: CASSPRGGNSPLHF.

Notes on this clone: The CDR3 does not end in the conserved phenylalanine or tryptophan, so this is likely a read error. The chain links TRBV6-6 to TRBJ2-3; tentatively, D is TRBD1 (6 bases). V gave up 6 bases and J gave up 4 bases, with 26 bases separating them. This CDR3 spans 18 amino acids. Per germline, CDR1 MNHNY and CDR2 SVGAGI (reference sequence). CDR3 sequence: CASSRTGSMNQGPDTQYS. The CDR3 DNA reads as TGTGCCAGCAGCCGAACAGGGTCCATGAACCAGGGACCAGATACGCAGTATTCT.

V is TRBV30 and J is TRBJ2-1; the D is unclear. The CDR3 spans 15 residues. Per germline, CDR1 GTSNPN and CDR2 SVGIG (reference sequence). Trimming shortened V by 5 bases and J by 4 bases, and 18 bases separated the two germline ends. The CDR3 DNA reads as TGTGCCTGGTCGAACCCCACTCGTGTTTACAATGAGCAGTTCTTC. Translated, it gives CAWSNPTRVYNEQFF.

The V call is TRBV27, the J call TRBJ2-1; 7 positions agree with TRBD1. The germline V gene has CDR1 MNHEY and CDR2 SMNVEV (reference sequence). CDR3 size: 15 residues. J gave up 2 bases and V 2 bases, and 3 bases lay outside the gene matches. As DNA, the CDR3 is TGTGCCAGCAGTTTAGGACAGGACACCTACAATGAGCAGTTCTTC. This encodes CASSLGQDTYNEQFF.

This clone was detected once. The chain employs TRBV29-1 and TRBJ2-7; D may be TRBD1 or TRBD2 (5 bases each). The length of the CDR3 is 12 residues. The V gene's germline CDR1 is SQVTM and CDR2 ANQGSEA. Trimming left V 3 bases short and J 3 bases short, with 9 bases between. CDR3 protein: CSVDGDGYEQYF. CDR3 DNA: TGCAGCGTTGATGGGGACGGCTACGAGCAGTACTTC.